The subject of this entry is one T cell receptor beta chain. Its antigen is not known. Only in-frame clones appear in the TCRdb table, and some are missing; sequencing was by immunoSEQ multiplex PCR. Of about 59,000 clones listed, about nine tenths were seen once; the top ten hold about 4.6%. This record belongs to a study of a mutant IDH1 vaccine in newly diagnosed glioma. Across the study: Patients under treatment included about 60% males and 37.5% females and had a mean age of roughly 43 years. Before enrollment, patients got radiotherapy alone, temozolomide alone, or mostly the combination.

Sample time point: week 5, during vaccination. With topical imiquimod, each dose of the vaccine consisted of 300 ug of mutant IDH1 20-mer peptide. In germline, CDR1 is LNHDA, CDR2 SQIVND (reference sequence). V dropped 10 bases and J dropped 3 bases, with 21 bases sitting between them. This CDR3 is 15 amino acids long. Here the sequenced sample was PBMCs, taken from a glioma patient whose treatment included an IDH1 peptide vaccine. The rearrangement uses TRBV19 and TRBJ1-1; the D gene is possibly TRBD1 (5 bases). The TCR comes from a woman in her thirties or forties with glioma. CDR3 amino acids: CATSNRGSGHTEAFF. CDR3 DNA sequence: TGTGCCACTTCGAACCGGGGCTCGGGCCACACTGAAGCTTTCTTT.